This TCR beta chain appears in the sequencing data of a study of naive and memory T cell subsets. Two oligonucleotides, mixed equimolar, formed the beta constant-region primer covering TRBC1 and TRBC2. Nested alpha and beta constant-region primers with the SP2 primer drove four PCR rounds on ligated cDNA. MiXCR, applied by TCRdb to the UMI-ligation and nested PCR reads, yields one record per CDR3 protein. The sample has 85,000 or so distinct CDR3 sequences; roughly 9.2% are singletons. Study-wide results and limits: Naive and memory repertoire findings lacked a ground truth for validation. Over 85% of naive TCR sequences appeared only once after error correction, unlike memory subsets.

The sample holds a few counts of this clonotype. No antigen is known for it. Four subsets defined by CD45RA and CD27 were sorted after CD3, CD4, CD8 and live/dead staining. Sequencing input: naive CD8+ T cells from blood. The clonotype comes from a human donor in good health.

CDR3 protein: CASSFQGGLAGGGVQFF. The CDR3, as DNA: TGTGCCAGCAGCTTTCAGGGAGGGCTAGCGGGAGGAGGTGTGCAGTTCTTC. V gene TRBV7-9 combines with J gene TRBJ2-1; TRBD2 matches at 11 bases. V gave up 3 bases and J gave up 12 bases; unmatched junction bases: 16. The CDR3 spans 17 residues. CDR1 is SEHNR and CDR2 is FQNEAQ in the germline V gene (reference sequence). Based on the CDR3 plus reference TRBV7-9 and TRBJ2-1, the full variable domain is DTGVSQNPRHKITKRGQNVTFRCDPISEHNRLYWYRQTLGQGPEFLTYFQNEAQLEKSRLLSDRFSAERPKGSFSTLEIQRTEQGDSAMYLCASSFQGGLAGGGVQFFGPGTRLTVL.